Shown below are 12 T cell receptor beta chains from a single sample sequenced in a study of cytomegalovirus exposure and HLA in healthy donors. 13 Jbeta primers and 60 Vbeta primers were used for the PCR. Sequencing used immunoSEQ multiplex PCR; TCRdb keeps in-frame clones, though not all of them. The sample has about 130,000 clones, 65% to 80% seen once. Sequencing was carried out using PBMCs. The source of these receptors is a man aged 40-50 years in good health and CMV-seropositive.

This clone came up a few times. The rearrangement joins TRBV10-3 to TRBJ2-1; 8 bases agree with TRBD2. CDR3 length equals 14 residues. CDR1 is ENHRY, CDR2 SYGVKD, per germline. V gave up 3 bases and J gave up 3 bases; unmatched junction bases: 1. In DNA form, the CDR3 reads TGTGCCATCAGTGAAGCGGGGGACTACAATGAGCAGTTCTTC. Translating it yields CAISEAGDYNEQFF.

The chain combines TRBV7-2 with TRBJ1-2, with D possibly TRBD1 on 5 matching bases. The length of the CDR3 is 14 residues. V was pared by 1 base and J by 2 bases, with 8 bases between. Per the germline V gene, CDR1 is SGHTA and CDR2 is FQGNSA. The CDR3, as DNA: TGTGCCAGCAGCTTAGGGCGACAGAACTATGGCTACACCTTC. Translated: CASSLGRQNYGYTF.

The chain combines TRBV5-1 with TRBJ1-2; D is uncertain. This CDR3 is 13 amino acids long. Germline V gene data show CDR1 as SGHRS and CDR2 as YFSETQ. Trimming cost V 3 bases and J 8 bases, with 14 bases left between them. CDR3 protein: CASSSGLLRGYTF. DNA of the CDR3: TGCGCCAGCAGCTCAGGTTTGCTCCGGGGCTACACCTTC.

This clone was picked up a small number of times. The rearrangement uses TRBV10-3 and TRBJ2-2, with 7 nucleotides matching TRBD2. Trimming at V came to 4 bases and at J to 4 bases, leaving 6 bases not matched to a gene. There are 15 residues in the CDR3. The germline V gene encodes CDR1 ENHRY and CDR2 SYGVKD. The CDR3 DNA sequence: TGTGCCATCAGTGCCCCGACTAGCCCCACCGGGGAGCTGTTTTTT. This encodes CAISAPTSPTGELFF.

CDR3 protein: CASSDSPGLSGNTIYF. CDR3 in DNA: TGTGCCAGCAGTGATTCCCCCGGACTCTCTGGAAACACCATATATTTT. The chain combines TRBV25-1 with TRBJ1-3; no definite D call. CDR3 size: 16 residues. CDR1 is MGHDK and CDR2 is SYGVNS in the germline V gene. Trimming stripped 3 bases from V and 0 bases from J, with 12 bases between.

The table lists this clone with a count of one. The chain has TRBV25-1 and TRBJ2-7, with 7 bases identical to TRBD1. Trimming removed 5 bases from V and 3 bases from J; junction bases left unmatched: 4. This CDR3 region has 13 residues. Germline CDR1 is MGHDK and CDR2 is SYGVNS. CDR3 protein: CASSRDSGYEQYF. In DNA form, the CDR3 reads TGTGCCAGCAGTCGGGACAGCGGCTACGAGCAGTACTTC.

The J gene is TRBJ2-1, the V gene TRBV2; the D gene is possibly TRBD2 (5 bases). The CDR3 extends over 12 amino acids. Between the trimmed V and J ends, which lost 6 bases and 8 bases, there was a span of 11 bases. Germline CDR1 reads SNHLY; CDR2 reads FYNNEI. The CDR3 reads CASSLLEDEQFF. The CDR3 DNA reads TGTGCCAGCAGCCTTCTGGAGGATGAGCAGTTCTTC.

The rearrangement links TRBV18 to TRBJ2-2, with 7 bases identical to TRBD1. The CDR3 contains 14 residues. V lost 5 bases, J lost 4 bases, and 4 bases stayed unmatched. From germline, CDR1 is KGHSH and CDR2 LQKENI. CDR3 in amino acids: CASSRTGLTGELFF. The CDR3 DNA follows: TGTGCCAGCTCAAGGACAGGTCTCACCGGGGAGCTGTTTTTT.

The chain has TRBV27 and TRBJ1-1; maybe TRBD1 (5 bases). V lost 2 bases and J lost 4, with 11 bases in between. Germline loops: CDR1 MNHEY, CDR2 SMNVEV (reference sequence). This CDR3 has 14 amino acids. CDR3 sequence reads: CASSLVLGGTEAFF. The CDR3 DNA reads TGTGCCAGCAGTTTAGTGTTGGGGGGCACTGAAGCTTTCTTT.

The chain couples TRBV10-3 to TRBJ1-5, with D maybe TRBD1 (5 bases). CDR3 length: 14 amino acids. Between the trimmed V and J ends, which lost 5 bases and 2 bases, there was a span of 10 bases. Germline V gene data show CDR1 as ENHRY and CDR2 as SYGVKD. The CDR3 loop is CAISPGMGNQPQHF. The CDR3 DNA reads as TGTGCCATCAGTCCAGGGATGGGCAATCAGCCCCAGCATTTT.

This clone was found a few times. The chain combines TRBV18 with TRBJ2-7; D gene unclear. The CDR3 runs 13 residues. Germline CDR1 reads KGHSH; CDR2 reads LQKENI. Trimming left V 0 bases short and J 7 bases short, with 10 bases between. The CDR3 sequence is CASSPPSTGEQYF. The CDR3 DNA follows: TGTGCCAGCTCACCACCCTCGACCGGGGAGCAGTACTTC. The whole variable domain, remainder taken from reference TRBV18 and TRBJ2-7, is NAGVMQNPRHLVRRRGQEARLRCSPMKGHSHVYWYRQLPEEGLKFMVYLQKENIIDESGMPKERFSAEFPKEGPSILRIQQVVRGDSAAYFCASSPPSTGEQYFGPGTRLTVT.

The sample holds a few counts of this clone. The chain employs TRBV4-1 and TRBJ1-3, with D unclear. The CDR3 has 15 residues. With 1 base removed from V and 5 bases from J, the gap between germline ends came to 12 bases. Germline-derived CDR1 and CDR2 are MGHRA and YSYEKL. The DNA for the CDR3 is TGCGCCAGCAGCCAAGGAATTACACGTCGAAACACCATATATTTT. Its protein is CASSQGITRRNTIYF.